Below, 29 T cell receptor beta chains from the same sample are listed, as sequenced in a study of T cell responses to AZD1222 COVID-19 vaccine. Here immunoSEQ multiplex PCR was the method, and the copy in TCRdb shows in-frame clones only, minus some. The sample contains 95,000 to 150,000 clones, about 90% of which appear only once. The specimen was peripheral blood, collected on day 0 of AZD1222 vaccination. Receptors originate from an adult in good health.

The chain has TRBV4-1 and TRBJ2-5; TRBD2 aligns across 10 bases. Looked up from germline, CDR1 is MGHRA and CDR2 is YSYEKL. CDR3 length equals 16 residues. The trim removed 2 bases at V and 3 bases at J, leaving 6 bases unmatched. Here the CDR3 reads CASSQWNSGREETQYF. For the CDR3, the DNA is TGCGCCAGCAGCCAATGGAACAGCGGGAGGGAAGAGACCCAGTACTTC.

The chain couples TRBV11-2 to TRBJ2-7, with D perhaps matching TRBD1 (6 bases). V lost 1 base, J lost 4 bases, and 14 bases lay in between. Germline V gives CDR1 SGHAT, CDR2 FQNNGV. The CDR3 sequence is 15 residues long. The CDR3, as DNA: TGTGCCAGCAGCTTAGTCGGCACAGGGCCTTACGAGCAGTACTTC. Its translation: CASSLVGTGPYEQYF.

Here the CDR3 reads CASSSSPTSGGRETQYF. In DNA form, the CDR3 reads TGTGCCAGCAGTTCCTCTCCGACTAGCGGGGGAAGGGAGACCCAGTACTTC. The chain links TRBV6-2 or TRBV6-3 to TRBJ2-5, with 12 nucleotides matching TRBD2. This CDR3 contains 17 residues. Trimming cost V 4 bases and J 5 bases; bases outside gene matches: 11. Per the germline V gene, CDR1 is MNHEY and CDR2 is SVGEGT.

V and J are TRBV19 and TRBJ1-5; D is uncertain. Germline CDR1 LNHDA, CDR2 SQIVND (reference sequence). Deletions cut 7 bases from V and 2 bases from J, with 12 bases between. The CDR3 has 14 residues. The CDR3 sequence: CASTYMGGNQPQHF. DNA of the CDR3: TGTGCCAGTACATACATGGGAGGCAATCAGCCCCAGCATTTT. Supplemented by reference TRBV19 and TRBJ1-5, the full variable domain reads DGGITQSPKYLFRKEGQNVTLSCEQNLNHDAMYWYRQDPGQGLRLIYYSQIVNDFQKGDIAEGYSVSREKKESFPLTVTSAQKNPTAFYLCASTYMGGNQPQHFGDGTRLSIL.

This clone was counted once. The chain employs TRBV2 and TRBJ1-5; 7 bases map to TRBD1. Germline values: CDR1 SNHLY, CDR2 FYNNEI. V was pared by 7 bases and J by 0 bases, with 12 bases of the junction left unmatched. The CDR3 runs to 17 residues. The CDR3 coding sequence is TGTGCCAGCATGCCCAGGGGGTGGATGGGTAGCAATCAGCCCCAGCATTTT. It encodes CASMPRGWMGSNQPQHF.

The chain is built from TRBV7-9 and TRBJ1-2; tentative D call: TRBD1 (6 bases). Looked up from germline, CDR1 is SEHNR and CDR2 is FQNEAQ (reference sequence). The germline V and J ends were trimmed by 5 bases and 3 bases, with 16 bases remaining between them. The CDR3 sequence is 15 residues long. CDR3: CASSPMRGSDYGYTF. The DNA of the CDR3 is TGTGCCAGCAGCCCGATGAGGGGGTCGGACTATGGCTACACCTTC.

The CDR3 region is CASSRRGDRGNGYTF. CDR3 DNA sequence: TGTGCCAGCAGCCGTCGCGGGGACAGGGGAAATGGCTACACCTTC. The chain employs TRBV7-9 and TRBJ1-2, with 10 bases aligning to TRBD1. This CDR3 has 15 amino acids. Losses at the gene ends were 5 bases for V and 6 bases for J; bases not matched to a gene: 9. Germline V gives CDR1 SEHNR, CDR2 FQNEAQ (reference sequence).

The V gene is TRBV19, the J gene TRBJ2-3; no definite D call. Trimming took 5 bases from V and 2 from J, leaving 14 bases between them. CDR1 and CDR2 (germline): LNHDA, SQIVND (reference sequence). This CDR3 region has 15 residues. CDR3 DNA sequence: TGTGCCAGTAGTCCCACGGTGTATTCCACAGATACGCAGTATTTT. It translates to CASSPTVYSTDTQYF.

The chain links TRBV7-6 to TRBJ2-1; no firm D call. The CDR3 extends over 13 amino acids. Trimming pared 5 bases from V and 0 bases from J, leaving 5 bases between. The germline CDR1 and CDR2 sequences are SGHVS and FNYEAQ. This CDR3 reads CASSKSSYNEQFF. The CDR3 coding sequence is TGTGCCAGCAGCAAGAGCTCCTACAATGAGCAGTTCTTC.

J is TRBJ1-5 and V is TRBV19; 7 nucleotides align to TRBD1. V lost 5 bases, J lost 2 bases, and 3 bases stayed unmatched. Germline-derived CDR1 and CDR2 are LNHDA and SQIVND (reference sequence). This CDR3 comprises 14 residues. CDR3 loop: CASSGQGGNQPQHF. The CDR3 nucleotides read TGTGCCAGTAGTGGCCAGGGGGGCAATCAGCCCCAGCATTTT.

The V and J genes are TRBV12-2 and TRBJ1-4; the table's D call, TRBD1, has no DNA check behind it. TRBV12-2 is a known pseudogene. CDR3 length: 14 amino acids. CDR3 DNA: TGTGCAAGTCGCTTCATCGGGACACGTGAAAAACTGTTTTTT. Amino acids: CASRFIGTREKLFF.

This chain uses TRBV27 with TRBJ1-1; D perhaps matches TRBD1 (5 bases). V lost 8 bases and J lost 8, with 18 bases in between. Per the germline V gene, CDR1 is MNHEY and CDR2 is SMNVEV (reference sequence). The CDR3 spans 13 residues. As DNA, the CDR3 is TGTGCCAGCCGACTTTTCCGGGCAGGGGAAGCTTTCTTT. Protein sequence: CASRLFRAGEAFF.

A few counts support this clone. The chain uses TRBV6-1 and TRBJ2-1; 7 bases map to TRBD2. This CDR3 has 15 amino acids. Losses at the gene ends were 1 base for V and 0 bases for J; bases not matched to a gene: 0. The germline V gene encodes CDR1 MNHNS and CDR2 SASEGT. The CDR3 nucleotides are TGTGCCAGCAGTGAAGTAGCGGGCTCCTACAATGAGCAGTTCTTC. Translating gives CASSEVAGSYNEQFF.

The chain recombines TRBV5-1 with TRBJ1-1; D is unclear. The V end lost 4 bases, the J end lost 10 bases, and 14 bases lay between the germline ends. Germline V CDR1 and CDR2: SGHRS, YFSETQ. There are 12 residues in the CDR3. The CDR3 sequence: CASSTGSSRAFF. CDR3 coding DNA: TGCGCCAGCAGCACCGGATCGTCCCGAGCTTTCTTT.

DNA for the CDR3: TGTGCCACCCTCCCGGGTCGGGGATCCCACGAGCAGTACTTC. It is translated as CATLPGRGSHEQYF. The chain couples TRBV24-1 to TRBJ2-7, with a weak D call TRBD2 (5 bases). The germline V gene has CDR1 KGHDR and CDR2 SFDVKD. V was shortened by 9 bases and J by 5 bases, with 19 bases between the two germline ends. The CDR3 contains 14 residues.

This clone occurred once. V and J are TRBV5-1 and TRBJ2-3, with a tentative D call TRBD2 (6 bases). Deletions cut 1 base from V and 4 bases from J, with 16 bases between. Germline CDR1 SGHRS, CDR2 YFSETQ. The CDR3 extends over 16 amino acids. The CDR3 sequence is CASSLLPPGDSDTQYF. The DNA of the CDR3 is TGCGCCAGCAGCTTGCTACCCCCGGGAGACTCAGATACGCAGTATTTT.

This rearrangement joins TRBV28 to TRBJ1-4; D is unclear. Per germline, CDR1 MDHEN and CDR2 SYDVKM. The V and J ends lost 1 base and 0 bases respectively, with 9 bases between them. The CDR3 totals 16 residues. CDR3: CASSLSGIATNEKLFF. DNA for the CDR3: TGTGCCAGCAGTTTATCCGGGATCGCAACTAATGAAAAACTGTTTTTT.

CDR3 in amino acids: CASSQLTGVSNQPQHF. As DNA, the CDR3 is TGTGCCAGCAGCCAACTCACAGGGGTCAGCAATCAGCCCCAGCATTTT. The chain couples TRBV7-9 to TRBJ1-5, with 7 nucleotides matching TRBD1. Germline V gives CDR1 SEHNR, CDR2 FQNEAQ (reference sequence). The CDR3 sequence is 16 residues long. The trim removed 5 bases at V and 1 base at J, leaving 8 bases unmatched.

The J gene is TRBJ2-7, the V gene TRBV5-5; 11 nucleotides match TRBD2. The CDR3 is 15 residues long. V dropped 3 bases and J dropped 4; count of bases not matched to a gene: 6. Germline-derived CDR1 and CDR2 are SGHKS and YYEKEE (reference sequence). CDR3 bases: TGTGCCAGCAGCTCGTATGGGACTAGCGGATACGAGCAGTACTTC. This gives the protein CASSSYGTSGYEQYF.

The J gene is TRBJ2-5, the V gene TRBV3-1 (or the pseudogene TRBV3-2), with D tentatively TRBD2 (6 bases). The CDR3 loop spans 14 amino acids. Trimming cost V 4 bases and J 1 base, with 10 bases left between them. Germline CDR1 and CDR2: LGHDT and YNNKEL (reference sequence). CDR3 DNA: TGTGCCAGCAGCCCTGCGGGGATCCAAGAGACCCAGTACTTC. This gives the protein CASSPAGIQETQYF.

The chain joins TRBV12-2 to TRBJ2-7; the DNA was not compared with TRBD1, the D call given in the table. TRBV12-2 is noted as a pseudogene. The CDR3 has 20 amino acids. The CDR3 nucleotides are TGTGCAAGTCGCTTAGCCCCACCTCGCTGTCTGAACAGGGCATTTTACGAGCAGTACTTC. Encoded protein: CASRLAPPRCLNRAFYEQYF.

The V call is TRBV3-1 (or the pseudogene TRBV3-2), the J call TRBJ2-1; D gene uncertain. Germline V CDR1 and CDR2: LGHDT, YNNKEL (reference sequence). The CDR3 runs to 15 residues. V was cut by 0 bases and J by 4 bases, with 10 bases left in between. The CDR3 DNA reads as TGTGCCAGCAGCCAAGATTTCGGACCTTACAATGAGCAGTTCTTC. This sequence encodes CASSQDFGPYNEQFF.

The rearrangement joins TRBV14 to TRBJ2-1; the D call may be TRBD1 or TRBD2 (6 bases each). The V end was cut by 6 bases, the J end by 3 bases, with 15 bases between. The CDR3 length is 15 residues. The germline V gene encodes CDR1 SGHDN and CDR2 FVKESK. The CDR3 DNA reads TGTGCCAGCAGACGCTCGGGGGCCCTCTACAATGAGCAGTTCTTC. It codes for CASRRSGALYNEQFF.

The sample holds a few counts of this clone. J is TRBJ1-5 and V is TRBV27, with no clear D. CDR1 is MNHEY and CDR2 is SMNVEV in the germline V gene (reference sequence). The CDR3 contains 15 residues. Trimming pared 4 bases from V and 7 bases from J, leaving 17 bases between. The DNA of the CDR3 is TGTGCCAGCAGTTCGCTCCTTACACGAGAGCAGCCCCAGCATTTT. It is translated as CASSSLLTREQPQHF.

V is TRBV21-1 and J is TRBJ1-2; no check of the table's D call, TRBD1, against the DNA was made. TRBV21-1 is listed as a pseudogene. The CDR3 covers 13 residues. For the CDR3, the DNA is TGTGCCAGCAGCAAAGGGGGACAGTGCAGCTACACCTTC. Translated: CASSKGGQCSYTF.

This clone was seen a single time. The chain has TRBV9 and TRBJ2-7; no definite D call. The CDR3 extends over 15 amino acids. V lost 1 base, J lost 0 bases, and 11 bases lay in between. The germline gives CDR1 SGDLS, CDR2 YYNGEE. CDR3 coding DNA: TGTGCCAGCAGCGTAAAGGCGCACGTCTCCTACGAGCAGTACTTC. It codes for CASSVKAHVSYEQYF.

This sequence joins TRBV18 and TRBJ1-1; D is uncertain. V lost 0 bases and J lost 1, with 15 bases in between. This CDR3 has 17 amino acids. Looked up from germline, CDR1 is KGHSH and CDR2 is LQKENI. The CDR3 protein is CASSPPGSILGNTEAFF. CDR3 sequence (DNA): TGTGCCAGCTCACCACCGGGGTCGATATTGGGGAACACTGAAGCTTTCTTT.

CDR3 in amino acids: CAWRSVGNTIYF. The CDR3 DNA reads TGTGCCTGGAGAAGTGTTGGAAACACCATATATTTT. The chain employs TRBV30 and TRBJ1-3; D unclear. V was clipped by 3 bases and J by 3 bases, with 6 bases between them. The CDR3 runs 12 residues. Germline CDR1 and CDR2: GTSNPN and SVGIG (reference sequence).

J is TRBJ1-2 and V is TRBV12-3 or TRBV12-4; TRBD1 aligns across 9 bases. V lost 3 bases, J lost 10 bases, and 6 bases stayed unmatched. The CDR3 totals 13 residues. The DNA for the CDR3 is TGTGCCAGCAGTTTGTGGGACAGGGCCATCTACACCTTC. It translates to CASSLWDRAIYTF.